Detailed here is one T cell receptor beta chain. Its specificity is not known. The data derive from a study of OX40 agonist ivuxolimab in advanced cancers. On cycle 4 day 1 and cycle 7 day 1, as well as at baseline, blood was sampled. Repertoires were generated with immunoSEQ multiplex PCR, while TCRdb's copy carries only in-frame clones and drops some. The sample holds 75,000 to 100,000 clones; around 80% are singletons and the top ten take roughly 5.5%. Study results and limitations: The CD4+ and CD8+ T cells in the blood had expanded clonally by week 6 at 0.1 to 3.0 mg/kg.

The origin of this receptor is an adult with an advanced solid tumor such as melanoma, head and neck, liver or kidney cancer. Source: CD4+ or CD8+ T cells sorted from blood, taken in a trial of the OX40 agonist ivuxolimab.

CDR3 nucleotide sequence: TGCGCCAGCAGCTTGGGACTAGCGGGATTAGTAGAGACCCAGTACTTC. It encodes CASSLGLAGLVETQYF. V usage is TRBV5-1 and J usage is TRBJ2-5; TRBD2 matches 11 bases. Germline CDR1 SGHRS, CDR2 YFSETQ. The length of the CDR3 is 16 residues. V shed 0 bases, J shed 4 bases, and the junction held 5 bases outside the gene matches.